The present T cell receptor (beta chain) was sequenced within a study of cytomegalovirus exposure and HLA in healthy donors. Repertoires were generated with immunoSEQ multiplex PCR, while TCRdb's copy carries only in-frame clones and drops some. The top ten hold about 2% of the sample, which has about 110,000 clones, 89% seen once. Germline CDR1 reads SGHNT; CDR2 reads YENEEA. CDR3 length: 15 residues. V dropped 2 bases and J dropped 8; count of bases not matched to a gene: 8. The sample consisted of PBMCs. The TCR was taken from a young woman in good health and CMV-seronegative. V gene TRBV11-3 combines with J gene TRBJ2-1, with 8 bases identical to TRBD2. The CDR3 DNA reads TGTGCCAGCAGCTTAAACGGGGGGGCCGGCGATGAGCAGTTCTTC. Its translation is CASSLNGGAGDEQFF.